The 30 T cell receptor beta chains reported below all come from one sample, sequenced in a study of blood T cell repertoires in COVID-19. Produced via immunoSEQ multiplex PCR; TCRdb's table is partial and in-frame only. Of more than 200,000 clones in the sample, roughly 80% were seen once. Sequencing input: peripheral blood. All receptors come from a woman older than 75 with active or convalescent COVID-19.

The CDR3 here is CATSRDPTGEETQYF. The CDR3 DNA reads TGTGCCACCAGCAGAGATCCTACAGGGGAAGAGACCCAGTACTTC. The V gene is TRBV15, the J gene TRBJ2-5, with TRBD1 matching over 7 bases. The CDR3 covers 15 residues. CDR1 LNHNV and CDR2 YYDKDF come from the germline V gene (reference sequence). Losses at the gene ends were 0 bases for V and 3 bases for J; bases not matched to a gene: 4. Using reference TRBV15 and TRBJ2-5 for the parts outside the CDR3, the full variable domain is DAMVIQNPRYQVTQFGKPVTLSCSQTLNHNVMYWYQQKSSQAPKLLFHYYDKDFNNEADTPDNFQSRRPNTSFCFLDIRSPGLGDTAMYLCATSRDPTGEETQYFGPGTRLLVL.

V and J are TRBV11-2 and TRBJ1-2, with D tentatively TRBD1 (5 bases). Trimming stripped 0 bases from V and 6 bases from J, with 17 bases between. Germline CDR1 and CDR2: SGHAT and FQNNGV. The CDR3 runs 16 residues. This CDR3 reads CASSLEVVRAGDGYTF. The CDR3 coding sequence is TGTGCCAGCAGCTTAGAGGTTGTACGGGCGGGGGATGGCTACACCTTC.

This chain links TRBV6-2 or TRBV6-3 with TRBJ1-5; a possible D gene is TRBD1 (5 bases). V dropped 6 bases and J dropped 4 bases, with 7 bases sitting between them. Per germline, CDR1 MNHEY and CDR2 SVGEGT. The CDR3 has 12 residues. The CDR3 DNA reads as TGTGCCAGCAGCAGGGAGAATCAGCCCCAGCATTTT. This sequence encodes CASSRENQPQHF.

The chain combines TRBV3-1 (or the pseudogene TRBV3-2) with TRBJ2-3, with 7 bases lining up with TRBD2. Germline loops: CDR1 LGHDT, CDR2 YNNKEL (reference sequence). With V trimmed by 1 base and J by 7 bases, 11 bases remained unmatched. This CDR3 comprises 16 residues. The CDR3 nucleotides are TGTGCCAGCAGCCAAGTCGGTGGGGCGGGAGATAATACGCAGTATTTT. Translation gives CASSQVGGAGDNTQYF.

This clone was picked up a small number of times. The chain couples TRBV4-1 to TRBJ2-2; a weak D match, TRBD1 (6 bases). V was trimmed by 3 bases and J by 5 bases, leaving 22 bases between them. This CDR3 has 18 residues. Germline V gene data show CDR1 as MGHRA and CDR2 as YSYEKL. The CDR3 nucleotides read TGCGCCAGCAGCCATACGCAACCCCAGGGGTGGGGGACCGGGGAGCTGTTTTTT. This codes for CASSHTQPQGWGTGELFF.

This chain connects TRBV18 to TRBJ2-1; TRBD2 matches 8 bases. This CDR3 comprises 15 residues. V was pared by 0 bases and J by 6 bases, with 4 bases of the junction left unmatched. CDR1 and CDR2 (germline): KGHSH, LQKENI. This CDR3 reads CASSPPSGNPNEQFF. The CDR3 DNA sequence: TGTGCCAGCTCACCACCTAGCGGGAACCCCAATGAGCAGTTCTTC.

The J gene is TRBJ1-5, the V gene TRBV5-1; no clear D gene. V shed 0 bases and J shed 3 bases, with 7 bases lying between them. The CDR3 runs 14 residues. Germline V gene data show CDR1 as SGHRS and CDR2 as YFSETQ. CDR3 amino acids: CASSLGDNNQPQHF. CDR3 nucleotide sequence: TGCGCCAGCAGCTTGGGTGACAACAATCAGCCCCAGCATTTT.

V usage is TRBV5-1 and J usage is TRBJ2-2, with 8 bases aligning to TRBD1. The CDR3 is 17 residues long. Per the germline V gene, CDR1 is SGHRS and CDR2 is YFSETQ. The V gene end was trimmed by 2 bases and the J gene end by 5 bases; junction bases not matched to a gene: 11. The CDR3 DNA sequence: TGCGCCAGCAGCTTCGGGACAGGTGGGGCTAGGACCGGGGAGCTGTTTTTT. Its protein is CASSFGTGGARTGELFF.

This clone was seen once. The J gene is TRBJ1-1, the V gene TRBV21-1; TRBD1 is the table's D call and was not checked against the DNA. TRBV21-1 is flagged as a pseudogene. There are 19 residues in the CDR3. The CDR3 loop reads CASSKVRAPRPFVNTEAFF. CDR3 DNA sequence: TGTGCCAGCAGCAAAGTCAGGGCGCCCCGTCCGTTTGTGAACACTGAAGCTTTCTTT.

The CDR3 here is CASKASWRGSSTDTQYF. CDR3 nucleotide sequence: TGTGCCAGCAAGGCATCCTGGCGGGGTTCTAGCACAGATACGCAGTATTTT. The genes are TRBV27 and TRBJ2-3, with D possibly TRBD2 on 6 matching bases. This CDR3 spans 17 amino acids. Per the germline V gene, CDR1 is MNHEY and CDR2 is SMNVEV (reference sequence). The V end was cut by 7 bases, the J end by 0 bases, with 20 bases between.

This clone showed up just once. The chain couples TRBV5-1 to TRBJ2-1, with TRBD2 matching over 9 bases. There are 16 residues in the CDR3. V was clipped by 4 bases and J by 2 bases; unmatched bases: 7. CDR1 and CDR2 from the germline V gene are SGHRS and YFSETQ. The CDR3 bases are TGCGCCAGCAGCGGTCTAACTAGCGGGCCCTACAATGAGCAGTTCTTC. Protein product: CASSGLTSGPYNEQFF.

CDR3 sequence reads: CASSVTGYEQYF. The CDR3 DNA reads as TGCGCCAGCAGCGTTACAGGCTACGAGCAGTACTTC. V usage is TRBV5-1 and J usage is TRBJ2-7, with D tentatively TRBD1 (5 bases). The CDR3 runs to 12 residues. The V end lost 4 bases, the J end lost 3 bases, and 8 bases lay between the germline ends. Germline V gene lookup returns CDR1 SGHRS and CDR2 YFSETQ.

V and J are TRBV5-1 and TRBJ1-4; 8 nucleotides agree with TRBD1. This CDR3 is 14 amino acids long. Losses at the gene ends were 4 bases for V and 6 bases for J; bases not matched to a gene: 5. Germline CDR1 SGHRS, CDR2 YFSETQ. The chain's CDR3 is CASSPDRVYEKLFF. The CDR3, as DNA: TGCGCCAGCAGCCCGGACAGGGTGTATGAAAAACTGTTTTTT.

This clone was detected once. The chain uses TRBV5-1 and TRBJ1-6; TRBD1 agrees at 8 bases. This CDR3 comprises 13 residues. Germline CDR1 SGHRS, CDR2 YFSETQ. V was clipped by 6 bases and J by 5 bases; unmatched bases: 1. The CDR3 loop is CASMGQDNSPLHF. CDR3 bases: TGCGCCAGCATGGGACAGGATAATTCACCCCTCCACTTT.

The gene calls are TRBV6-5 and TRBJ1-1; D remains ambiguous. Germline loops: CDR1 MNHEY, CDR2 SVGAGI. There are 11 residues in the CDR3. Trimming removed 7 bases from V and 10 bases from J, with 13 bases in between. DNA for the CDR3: TGTGCCAGCATAACCCTTGGGAGAGCTTTCTTT. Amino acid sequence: CASITLGRAFF.

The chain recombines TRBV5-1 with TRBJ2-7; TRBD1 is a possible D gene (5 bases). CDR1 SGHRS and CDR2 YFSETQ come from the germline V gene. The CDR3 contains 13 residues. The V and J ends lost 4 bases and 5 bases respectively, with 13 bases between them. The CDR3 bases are TGCGCCAGCAGCCTCTCCAGGGTCCACGAGCAGTACTTC. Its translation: CASSLSRVHEQYF.

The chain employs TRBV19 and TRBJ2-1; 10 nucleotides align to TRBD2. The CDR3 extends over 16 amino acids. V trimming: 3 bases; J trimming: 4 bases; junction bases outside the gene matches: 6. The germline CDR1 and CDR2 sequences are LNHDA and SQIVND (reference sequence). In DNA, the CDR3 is TGTGCCAGTAGTATCCGGGCTAGCGGGGGTTACAATGAGCAGTTCTTC. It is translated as CASSIRASGGYNEQFF.

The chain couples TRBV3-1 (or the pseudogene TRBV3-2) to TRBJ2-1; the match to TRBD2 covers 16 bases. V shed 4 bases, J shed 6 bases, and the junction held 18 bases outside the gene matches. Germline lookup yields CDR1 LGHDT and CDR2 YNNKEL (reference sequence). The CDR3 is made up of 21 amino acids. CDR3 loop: CASSLLLPGLAGGPSGNEQFF. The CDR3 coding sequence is TGTGCCAGCAGCCTATTATTACCGGGACTAGCGGGAGGGCCCTCTGGCAATGAGCAGTTCTTC.

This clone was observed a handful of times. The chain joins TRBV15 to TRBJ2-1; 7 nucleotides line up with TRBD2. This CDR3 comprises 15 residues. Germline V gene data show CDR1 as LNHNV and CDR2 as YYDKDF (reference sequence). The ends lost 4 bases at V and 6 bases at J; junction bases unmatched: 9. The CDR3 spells CATSKLAITINEQFF. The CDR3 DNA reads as TGTGCCACCAGCAAACTAGCGATTACAATCAATGAGCAGTTCTTC.

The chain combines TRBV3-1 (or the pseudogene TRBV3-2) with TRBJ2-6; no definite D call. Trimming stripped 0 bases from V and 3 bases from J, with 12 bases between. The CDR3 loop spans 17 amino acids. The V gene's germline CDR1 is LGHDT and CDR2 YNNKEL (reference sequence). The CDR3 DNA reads TGTGCCAGCAGCCAAGATCTCGTATGGAGTGGGGCCAACGTCCTGACTTTC. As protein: CASSQDLVWSGANVLTF.

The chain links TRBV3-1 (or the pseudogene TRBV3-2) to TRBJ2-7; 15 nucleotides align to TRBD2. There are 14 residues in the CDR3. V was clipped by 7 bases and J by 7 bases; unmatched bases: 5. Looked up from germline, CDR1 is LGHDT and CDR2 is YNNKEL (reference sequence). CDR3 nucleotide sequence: TGTGCCAGCACCGGACTAGCGGGAGGGGATGAGCAGTACTTC. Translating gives CASTGLAGGDEQYF.

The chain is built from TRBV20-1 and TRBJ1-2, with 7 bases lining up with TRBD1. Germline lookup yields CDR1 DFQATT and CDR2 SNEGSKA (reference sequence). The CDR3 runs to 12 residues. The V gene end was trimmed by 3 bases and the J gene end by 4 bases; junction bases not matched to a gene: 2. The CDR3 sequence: CSASDRAYGYTF. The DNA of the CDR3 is TGCAGTGCTAGTGACAGGGCCTATGGCTACACCTTC.

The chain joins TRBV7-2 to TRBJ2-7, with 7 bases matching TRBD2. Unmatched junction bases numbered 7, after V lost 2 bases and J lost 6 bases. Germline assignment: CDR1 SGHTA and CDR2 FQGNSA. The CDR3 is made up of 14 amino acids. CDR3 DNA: TGTGCCAGCAGCTTAATGGGGGGGTACTTCGAGCAGTACTTC. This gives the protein CASSLMGGYFEQYF.

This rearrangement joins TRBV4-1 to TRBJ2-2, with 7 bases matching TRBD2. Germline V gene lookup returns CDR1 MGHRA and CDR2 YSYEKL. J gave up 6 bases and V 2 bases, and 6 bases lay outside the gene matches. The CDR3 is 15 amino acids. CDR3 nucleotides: TGCGCCAGCAGCCAAAGCGGGGCCTTCCCCGGGGAGCTGTTTTTT. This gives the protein CASSQSGAFPGELFF.

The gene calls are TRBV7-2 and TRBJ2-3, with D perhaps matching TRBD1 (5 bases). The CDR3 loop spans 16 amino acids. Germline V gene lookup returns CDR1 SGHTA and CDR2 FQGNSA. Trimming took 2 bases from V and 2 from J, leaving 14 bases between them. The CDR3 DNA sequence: TGTGCCAGCAGCTTAAAGGGGAAGAAGAACACAGATACGCAGTATTTT. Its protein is CASSLKGKKNTDTQYF.

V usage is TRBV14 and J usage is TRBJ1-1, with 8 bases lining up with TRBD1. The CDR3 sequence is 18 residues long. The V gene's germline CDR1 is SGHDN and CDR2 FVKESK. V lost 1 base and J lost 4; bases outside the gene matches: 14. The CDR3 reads CASSQVLRSQGGVTEAFF. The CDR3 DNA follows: TGTGCCAGCAGCCAAGTCCTACGATCACAGGGGGGTGTCACTGAAGCTTTCTTT.

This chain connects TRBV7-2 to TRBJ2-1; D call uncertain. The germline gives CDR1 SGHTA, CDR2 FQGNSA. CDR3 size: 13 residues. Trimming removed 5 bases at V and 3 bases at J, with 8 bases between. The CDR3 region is CASSAQVYNEQFF. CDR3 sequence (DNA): TGTGCCAGCAGCGCCCAGGTCTACAATGAGCAGTTCTTC.

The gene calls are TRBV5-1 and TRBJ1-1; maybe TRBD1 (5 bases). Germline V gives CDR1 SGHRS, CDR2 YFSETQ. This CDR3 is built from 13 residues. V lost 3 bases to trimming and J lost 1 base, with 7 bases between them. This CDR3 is CASSSQGNTEAFF. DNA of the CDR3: TGCGCCAGCAGCTCCCAGGGGAACACTGAAGCTTTCTTT. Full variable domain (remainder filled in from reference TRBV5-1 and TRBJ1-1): KAGVTQTPRYLIKTRGQQVTLSCSPISGHRSVSWYQQTPGQGLQFLFEYFSETQRNKGNFPGRFSGRQFSNSRSEMNVSTLELGDSALYLCASSSQGNTEAFFGQGTRLTVV.

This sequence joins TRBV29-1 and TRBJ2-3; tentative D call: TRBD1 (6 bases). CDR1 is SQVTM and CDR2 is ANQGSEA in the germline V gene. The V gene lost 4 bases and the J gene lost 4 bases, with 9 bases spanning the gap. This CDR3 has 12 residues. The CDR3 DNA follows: TGCAGCGTTGCCGAGGGGGCAGATACGCAGTATTTT. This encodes CSVAEGADTQYF.

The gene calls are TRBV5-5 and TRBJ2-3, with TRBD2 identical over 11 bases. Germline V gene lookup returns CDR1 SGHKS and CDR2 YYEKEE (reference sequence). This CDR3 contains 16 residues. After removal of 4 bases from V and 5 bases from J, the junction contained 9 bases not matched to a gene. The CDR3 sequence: CASSLKLAGDGDTQYF. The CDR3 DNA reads TGTGCCAGCAGCCTAAAACTAGCGGGGGATGGAGATACGCAGTATTTT. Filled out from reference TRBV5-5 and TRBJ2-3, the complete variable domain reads DAGVTQSPTHLIKTRGQQVTLRCSPISGHKSVSWYQQVLGQGPQFIFQYYEKEERGRGNFPDRFSARQFPNYSSELNVNALLLGDSALYLCASSLKLAGDGDTQYFGPGTRLTVL.